The rows below give T cell receptor beta chains drawn from one sample of a study of blood T cell repertoires in COVID-19. Some clones are missing from TCRdb's copy, which holds only in-frame ones; the method was immunoSEQ multiplex PCR. The sample consists of approximately 170,000 clones, approximately 86% of them appearing once. The sequenced material came from peripheral blood. The receptors derive from a man aged 25-40 years with acute or convalescent COVID-19. Both conserved end residues are trimmed from each CDR3. A row's size may be missing; if present it is once, few, many or a size class.

v_gene: TRBV5-1
abundance: -
CDR3aa: ASSLAAGVGSYEQY

v_gene: TRBV18
abundance: -
CDR3aa: ASSPSGNSPLH

v_gene: TRBV10-2
abundance: -
CDR3aa: ASSATGGALLFYNSPLH

v_gene: TRBV27
abundance: -
CDR3aa: ASSLRDRGYGYT

v_gene: TRBV6-5
abundance: -
CDR3aa: ASSYSPGLYYGYT

v_gene: TRBV5-5
abundance: -
CDR3aa: ASSWNRGQH

v_gene: TRBV29-1
abundance: -
CDR3aa: SVEGGLSKPYEQY

v_gene: TRBV6-5
abundance: once
CDR3aa: ASIFGETEAF

v_gene: TRBV28
abundance: -
CDR3aa: ASSLNRGPSVTQY

v_gene: TRBV19
abundance: -
CDR3aa: ASSRTGGSPSEQF

v_gene: TRBV6-1
abundance: -
CDR3aa: ASSEARQGIHGYT

v_gene: TRBV29-1
abundance: -
CDR3aa: SVSGQSYNEQF

v_gene: TRBV28
abundance: once
CDR3aa: ASGTAGRGGYT

v_gene: TRBV28
abundance: -
CDR3aa: ASSSTEFKAF

v_gene: TRBV5-8
abundance: -
CDR3aa: ASSLVLAEAARTDTQY

v_gene: TRBV18
abundance: once
CDR3aa: ASSPLGQGVEAF

v_gene: TRBV5-8
abundance: -
CDR3aa: ASSVRESYGYT

v_gene: TRBV28
abundance: -
CDR3aa: ASSSTGGGSPLH

v_gene: TRBV28
abundance: -
CDR3aa: ASRRDRLLPQH

v_gene: TRBV27
abundance: -
CDR3aa: ASSGTGFTPNQPQH

v_gene: TRBV7-9
abundance: -
CDR3aa: ASSPGLAGPPVTQY

v_gene: TRBV28
abundance: -
CDR3aa: ASSLLAGSREQY

v_gene: TRBV18
abundance: -
CDR3aa: ASSPQPGNEQF

v_gene: TRBV6-5
abundance: -
CDR3aa: ASSVPYEQY

v_gene: TRBV28
abundance: -
CDR3aa: AQSTQGHNQPQH

v_gene: TRBV18
abundance: few
CDR3aa: ASSPGLTYEQY

v_gene: TRBV30
abundance: few
CDR3aa: AWRRGGGNEQY

v_gene: TRBV30
abundance: -
CDR3aa: AWSLKGVPSYEQY

v_gene: TRBV19
abundance: -
CDR3aa: ASSIEAGLYTDTQY

v_gene: TRBV7-6
abundance: few
CDR3aa: ASSEQLAGDWNEQF

v_gene: TRBV5-1
abundance: once
CDR3aa: ASSLGTGSVTGELF

v_gene: TRBV6-5
abundance: -
CDR3aa: ASSYTGSNQPQH